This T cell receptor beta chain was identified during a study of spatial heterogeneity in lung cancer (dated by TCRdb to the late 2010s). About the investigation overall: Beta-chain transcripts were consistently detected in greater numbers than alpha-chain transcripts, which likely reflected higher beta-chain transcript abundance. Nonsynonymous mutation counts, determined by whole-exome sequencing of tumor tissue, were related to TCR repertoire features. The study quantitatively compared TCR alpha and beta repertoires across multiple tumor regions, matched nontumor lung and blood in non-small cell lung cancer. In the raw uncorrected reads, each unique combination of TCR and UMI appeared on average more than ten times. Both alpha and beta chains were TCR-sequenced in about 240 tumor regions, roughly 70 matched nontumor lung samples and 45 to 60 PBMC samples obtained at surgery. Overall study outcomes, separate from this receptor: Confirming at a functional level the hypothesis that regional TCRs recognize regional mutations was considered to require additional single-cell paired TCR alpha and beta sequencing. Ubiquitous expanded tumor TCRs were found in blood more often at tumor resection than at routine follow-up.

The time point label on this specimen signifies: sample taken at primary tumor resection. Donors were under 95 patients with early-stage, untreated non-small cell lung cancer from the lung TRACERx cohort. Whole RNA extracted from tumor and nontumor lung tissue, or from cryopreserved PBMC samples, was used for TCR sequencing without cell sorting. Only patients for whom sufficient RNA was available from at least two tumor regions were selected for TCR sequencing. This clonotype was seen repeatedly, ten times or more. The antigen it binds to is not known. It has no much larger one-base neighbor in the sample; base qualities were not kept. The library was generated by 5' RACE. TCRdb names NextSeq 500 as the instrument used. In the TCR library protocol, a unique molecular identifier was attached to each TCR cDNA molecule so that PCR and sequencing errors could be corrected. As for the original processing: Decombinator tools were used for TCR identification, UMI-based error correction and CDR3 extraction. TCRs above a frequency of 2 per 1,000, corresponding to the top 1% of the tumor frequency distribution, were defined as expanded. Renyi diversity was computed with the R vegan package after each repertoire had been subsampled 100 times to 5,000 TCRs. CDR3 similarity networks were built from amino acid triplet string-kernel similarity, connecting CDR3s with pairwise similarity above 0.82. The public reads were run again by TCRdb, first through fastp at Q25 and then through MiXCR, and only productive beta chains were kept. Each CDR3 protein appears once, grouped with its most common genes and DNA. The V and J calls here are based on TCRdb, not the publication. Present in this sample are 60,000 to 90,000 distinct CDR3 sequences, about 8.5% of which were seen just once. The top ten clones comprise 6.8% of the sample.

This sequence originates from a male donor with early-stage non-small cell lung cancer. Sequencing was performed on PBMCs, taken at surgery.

The CDR3 reads as follows: CATSRDVGGYNEQFF. The nucleotides read TGTGCCACCAGCAGAGATGTAGGGGGGTACAATGAGCAGTTCTTC. The chain is assembled from TRBV15 and TRBJ2-1, with the D assignment possibly TRBD1 or TRBD2, given 6 matching bases for each. V sheds 0 bases and J sheds 4 bases, leaving 10 bases between their ends. The CDR3 goes from the cysteine to the phenylalanine over 15 residues. Of all the DNA, just the CDR3 is kept, 45 bases in frame from base 1. Sequences LNHNV (CDR1) and YYDKDF (CDR2) are obtained from the germline V gene (reference sequence).